Listed below are T cell receptor beta chains from one sample, sequenced in a study of T cell changes during pregnancy in multiple sclerosis. The table came from immunoSEQ multiplex PCR; TCRdb's copy has only in-frame clones and leaves some out. The sample records tens of thousands of clones, more than 85% being singletons. The specimen was peripheral blood, collected before pregnancy. These receptors were obtained from a female donor with multiple sclerosis, enrolled in a pregnancy study. Each CDR3 is given with its conserved first and last residue. The D gene is left open where the match is weak. Rows may omit the clone size; those that give it use once, few, many or a size class.

DNA: TGCGCCAGCAGCCCTAGAGCGGGGGGGCAGTCCGAGCAGTACTTC; CDR3: CASSPRAGGQSEQYF; size: .; V: TRBV4-3; length: 15; D: TRBD2; J: TRBJ2-7
DNA: TGTGCCAGCAGGGACAGGGGATCCTACGAGCAGTACTTC; CDR3: CASRDRGSYEQYF; size: .; V: TRBV6-1; length: 13; D: TRBD1; J: TRBJ2-7
DNA: TGTGCCAGTAGTAGGCGAGACAGGGTCACCGGTGGAGAGCAGTACTTC; CDR3: CASSRRDRVTGGEQYF; size: few; V: TRBV19; length: 16; D: TRBD1; J: TRBJ2-7
DNA: TGTGCCAGCAGCAAAGGACTAGCGGGGAACAATGAGCAGTTCTTC; CDR3: CASSKGLAGNNEQFF; size: .; V: TRBV7-6; length: 15; D: TRBD2; J: TRBJ2-1
DNA: TGTGCCAGCAGGGGGACAGCTAACGAGCAGTACTTC; CDR3: CASRGTANEQYF; size: .; V: TRBV2; length: 12; D: TRBD1; J: TRBJ2-7
DNA: TGTGCCAGCAGCACCGGGACAGGGGTTTACGAGCAGTACTTC; CDR3: CASSTGTGVYEQYF; size: .; V: TRBV5-4; length: 14; D: TRBD1; J: TRBJ2-7
DNA: TGCGCCAGCAGCCAAGATCCCGGCAGGGGTAGTGAAAAACTGTTTTTT; CDR3: CASSQDPGRGSEKLFF; size: medium-sized; V: TRBV4-3; length: 16; D: .; J: TRBJ1-4
DNA: TGTGCCAGCAGTGGGCTAGCGGGGGGGTCCTACGAGCAGTACTTC; CDR3: CASSGLAGGSYEQYF; size: .; V: TRBV2; length: 15; D: TRBD2; J: TRBJ2-7
DNA: TGTGCCATCAGTGATCAGGGTCGGGTGAACACTGAAGCTTTCTTT; CDR3: CAISDQGRVNTEAFF; size: .; V: TRBV10-3; length: 15; D: .; J: TRBJ1-1
DNA: TGTGCCAGCAGTGAAGGACAGGTTCTGGGCTACACCTTC; CDR3: CASSEGQVLGYTF; size: once; V: TRBV6-1; length: 13; D: .; J: TRBJ1-2
DNA: TGTGCCAGCAGCTTAGGGACAGGGGGCGCGGATAGCAATCAGCCCCAGCATTTT; CDR3: CASSLGTGGADSNQPQHF; size: .; V: TRBV7-9; length: 18; D: TRBD1; J: TRBJ1-5
DNA: TGCGCCAGCAGAACCCACAGCATGAACACTGAAGCTTTCTTT; CDR3: CASRTHSMNTEAFF; size: once; V: TRBV5-1; length: 14; D: .; J: TRBJ1-1
DNA: TGTGCCAGCAGGCCTCTGGGGGCGGGTGGGGCTTTCTTT; CDR3: CASRPLGAGGAFF; size: .; V: TRBV6-5; length: 13; D: .; J: TRBJ1-1
DNA: TGTGCCAGCAGCGTATCGGGAGGTGGCTACACCTTC; CDR3: CASSVSGGGYTF; size: .; V: TRBV9; length: 12; D: .; J: TRBJ1-2
DNA: TGTGCCAGCGGACTAGCGGGGGGGCAGGAGCAGTTCTTC; CDR3: CASGLAGGQEQFF; size: .; V: TRBV7-9; length: 13; D: TRBD2; J: TRBJ2-1
DNA: TGTGCCAGCAGCTACGGGACAGCGACCAACTATGGCTACACCTTC; CDR3: CASSYGTATNYGYTF; size: .; V: TRBV5-6; length: 15; D: TRBD1; J: TRBJ1-2
DNA: TGCGCCAGCAGCCAAGATCGTCTCCCGTACAATGAGCAGTTCTTC; CDR3: CASSQDRLPYNEQFF; size: .; V: TRBV4-3; length: 15; D: .; J: TRBJ2-1
DNA: TGCGCCAGCAGCCCCGGGGCGGGAGGCCCATATGGCTACACCTTC; CDR3: CASSPGAGGPYGYTF; size: .; V: TRBV4-1; length: 15; D: .; J: TRBJ1-2
DNA: TGTGCCAGCAGCTGGGGACTCCAAGAGACCCAGTACTTC; CDR3: CASSWGLQETQYF; size: .; V: TRBV11-3; length: 13; D: .; J: TRBJ2-5
DNA: TGTGCCAGCAACCGGGACACTGGAAACACCATATATTTT; CDR3: CASNRDTGNTIYF; size: once; V: TRBV6-1; length: 13; D: .; J: TRBJ1-3
DNA: TGTGCCAGCAGCTTAGATGGGGCCGGTCAGCCCCAGCATTTT; CDR3: CASSLDGAGQPQHF; size: .; V: TRBV7-2; length: 14; D: .; J: TRBJ1-5
DNA: TGTGCCAGCAGTACCTCAGGGACATTCGGTGAAAAACTGTTTTTT; CDR3: CASSTSGTFGEKLFF; size: .; V: TRBV27; length: 15; D: .; J: TRBJ1-4
DNA: TGTGCCAGCAGTTTCAGGGGGCCGGGAACTGAAGCTTTCTTT; CDR3: CASSFRGPGTEAFF; size: .; V: TRBV28; length: 14; D: TRBD1; J: TRBJ1-1
DNA: TGTGCCAGCAAGGGAGGCAGCAATCAGCCCCAGCATTTT; CDR3: CASKGGSNQPQHF; size: .; V: TRBV25-1; length: 13; D: .; J: TRBJ1-5
DNA: TGTGCCAGCAGCCCGGCGGGAGATACGCAGTATTTT; CDR3: CASSPAGDTQYF; size: .; V: TRBV5-4; length: 12; D: .; J: TRBJ2-3
DNA: TGTGCCAGCCGTGGACAGCTCGGTAACACTGAAGCTTTCTTT; CDR3: CASRGQLGNTEAFF; size: .; V: TRBV2; length: 14; D: .; J: TRBJ1-1
DNA: TGTGCCAGCAGCCCGGGACAGGCCACAGATACGCAGTATTTT; CDR3: CASSPGQATDTQYF; size: .; V: TRBV7-2; length: 14; D: TRBD1; J: TRBJ2-3
DNA: TGTGCCAGCAGCTTAGCGTTAATTGGAGATTCACCCCTCCACTTT; CDR3: CASSLALIGDSPLHF; size: .; V: TRBV7-2; length: 15; D: .; J: TRBJ1-6
DNA: TGTGCCAGCAGCTTAAGGCCGACCGGGGAGCTGTTTTTT; CDR3: CASSLRPTGELFF; size: few; V: TRBV7-3; length: 13; D: .; J: TRBJ2-2
DNA: TGTGCCAGCAGTGGACAGGGGGATACGCAGTATTTT; CDR3: CASSGQGDTQYF; size: .; V: TRBV2; length: 12; D: TRBD1; J: TRBJ2-3
DNA: TGTGCCAGCAGCTCCAGACAGGGGAGTCACACTGAAGCTTTCTTT; CDR3: CASSSRQGSHTEAFF; size: few; V: TRBV5-4; length: 15; D: TRBD1; J: TRBJ1-1
DNA: TGTGCCAGCTCACCTTATGAAGGGGGCACAGATACGCAGTATTTT; CDR3: CASSPYEGGTDTQYF; size: once; V: TRBV18; length: 15; D: .; J: TRBJ2-3
DNA: TGTGCCATCAGTGAGTCGGAGGGGGCGAACGGCTACACCTTC; CDR3: CAISESEGANGYTF; size: .; V: TRBV10-3; length: 14; D: TRBD1; J: TRBJ1-2
DNA: TGCGCCAGCAGCTTGGAGCAGGGGGCGCGGAATGGCTACACCTTC; CDR3: CASSLEQGARNGYTF; size: .; V: TRBV5-1; length: 15; D: TRBD1; J: TRBJ1-2
DNA: TGTGCCAGTAGTACCGGACTGCCGGGGGAGCAGTACTTC; CDR3: CASSTGLPGEQYF; size: .; V: TRBV19; length: 13; D: .; J: TRBJ2-7
DNA: TGTGCCAGCACCCCGAGTAGCTCCTATAATTCACCCCTCCACTTT; CDR3: CASTPSSSYNSPLHF; size: .; V: TRBV9; length: 15; D: .; J: TRBJ1-6
DNA: TGTGCCAGCAGCGGTTACAGGACTAGCGGAAGTTGGTACCAAGAGACCCAGTACTTC; CDR3: CASSGYRTSGSWYQETQYF; size: once; V: TRBV9; length: 19; D: TRBD2; J: TRBJ2-5
DNA: TGTGCCATCAGTGATTGGGGGCTCTACGAGCAGTACTTC; CDR3: CAISDWGLYEQYF; size: .; V: TRBV10-3; length: 13; D: .; J: TRBJ2-7
DNA: TGTGCCAGCAGCTTTACACAGACCGGGGAGCTGTTTTTT; CDR3: CASSFTQTGELFF; size: .; V: TRBV7-7; length: 13; D: .; J: TRBJ2-2
DNA: TGTGCCAGCAGCTTAAGAAGACAGGGGTTTGGGGCCAACGTCCTGACTTTC; CDR3: CASSLRRQGFGANVLTF; size: .; V: TRBV7-2; length: 17; D: TRBD1; J: TRBJ2-6
DNA: TGTGCCACCAGCAGAGGGAAGACAGCCTACGAGCAGTACTTC; CDR3: CATSRGKTAYEQYF; size: .; V: TRBV15; length: 14; D: .; J: TRBJ2-7
DNA: TGTGCCTGGAGTGTACTAGGGGGCTGGAACACTGAAGCTTTCTTT; CDR3: CAWSVLGGWNTEAFF; size: .; V: TRBV30; length: 15; D: TRBD1; J: TRBJ1-1
DNA: TGTGCCAGCAGCTTCGGGTACCTCACTGAAGCTTTCTTT; CDR3: CASSFGYLTEAFF; size: few; V: TRBV7-3; length: 13; D: .; J: TRBJ1-1
DNA: TGTGCCAGCAGCTTAGAACAGGGACCCATCACCTACGAGCAGTACTTC; CDR3: CASSLEQGPITYEQYF; size: .; V: TRBV7-2; length: 16; D: .; J: TRBJ2-7
DNA: TGTGCTCAGCAGCGGGATTCTGGAAACACCATATATTTT; CDR3: CAQQRDSGNTIYF; size: .; V: TRBV30; length: 13; D: .; J: TRBJ1-3
DNA: TGTGCCAGCAGTGCTCAAGGGGAACACGAGCAGTACTTC; CDR3: CASSAQGEHEQYF; size: .; V: TRBV6-1; length: 13; D: .; J: TRBJ2-7
DNA: TGTGCCACCAGCAGCGCACAGACGGCACGAGATACGCAGTATTTT; CDR3: CATSSAQTARDTQYF; size: .; V: TRBV15; length: 15; D: .; J: TRBJ2-3
DNA: TGTGCCAGCAGTGAACAGACTAGTCCCACAGATACGCAGTATTTT; CDR3: CASSEQTSPTDTQYF; size: .; V: TRBV6-1; length: 15; D: .; J: TRBJ2-3
DNA: TGTGCCAGCAGGGGGCGGGGGACCTACAATGAGCAGTTCTTC; CDR3: CASRGRGTYNEQFF; size: .; V: TRBV27; length: 14; D: TRBD2; J: TRBJ2-1
DNA: TGTGCCAGTACTAGCGGGGGGGCAGGCACAGATACGCAGTATTTT; CDR3: CASTSGGAGTDTQYF; size: .; V: TRBV6-1; length: 15; D: TRBD2; J: TRBJ2-3
DNA: TGTGCCAGCAGTGCCGGGACAGGGGGCTACGAGCAGTACTTC; CDR3: CASSAGTGGYEQYF; size: many; V: TRBV6-4; length: 14; D: TRBD1; J: TRBJ2-7
DNA: TGTGCCAGTAGAGCGGGGGGGCCAGAAGAGACCCAGTACTTC; CDR3: CASRAGGPEETQYF; size: .; V: TRBV9; length: 14; D: TRBD2; J: TRBJ2-5
DNA: TGTGCCAGCAGTATCGGACTCGGCGGCTACGAGCAGTACTTC; CDR3: CASSIGLGGYEQYF; size: once; V: TRBV2; length: 14; D: .; J: TRBJ2-7
DNA: TGCGCCAGCAGCTCGACTGGGAACACCGGGGAGCTGTTTTTT; CDR3: CASSSTGNTGELFF; size: .; V: TRBV5-1; length: 14; D: .; J: TRBJ2-2
DNA: TGTGCCAGCAGCTTAGGCGGACTGATGAATGAAAAACTGTTTTTT; CDR3: CASSLGGLMNEKLFF; size: .; V: TRBV7-9; length: 15; D: .; J: TRBJ1-4
DNA: TGTGCCAGCAGCTTAGCAACAGGGCTTAACTATGGCTACACCTTC; CDR3: CASSLATGLNYGYTF; size: .; V: TRBV7-9; length: 15; D: .; J: TRBJ1-2
DNA: TGTGCCAGCAGCCTGAGACAGGGTAGGACTGAAGCTTTCTTT; CDR3: CASSLRQGRTEAFF; size: .; V: TRBV7-2; length: 14; D: TRBD1; J: TRBJ1-1
DNA: TGCGCCAGCAGCCAACTCCCCCCGGGGGGCACAGATACGCAGTATTTT; CDR3: CASSQLPPGGTDTQYF; size: .; V: TRBV4-1; length: 16; D: .; J: TRBJ2-3
DNA: TGTGCCATCAGTGAGTCGTTAGAAAAACTGTTTTTT; CDR3: CAISESLEKLFF; size: .; V: TRBV10-3; length: 12; D: .; J: TRBJ1-4